Below, 20 T cell receptor beta chains from the same sample are listed, as sequenced in a study of cytomegalovirus exposure and HLA in healthy donors. PCR used 60 Vbeta primers and 13 Jbeta primers. Profiling relied on immunoSEQ multiplex PCR, and the TCRdb table lists in-frame clones only, not all of them. The table records 130,000 or so clones, 60% to 80% of them present only once. Sequenced: PBMCs. The receptors were sampled from a woman aged 55 to 70 in good health and CMV-seronegative.

This clone has a handful of counts. The V call is TRBV6-1, the J call TRBJ2-2; D possibly corresponds to TRBD2 (6 bases). Looked up from germline, CDR1 is MNHNS and CDR2 is SASEGT. V was pared by 2 bases and J by 1 base, with 20 bases between. There are 19 residues in the CDR3. The CDR3 sequence: CASSEYGSASVLNTGELFF. The CDR3, as DNA: TGTGCCAGCAGTGAATACGGGTCGGCTAGCGTATTGAACACCGGGGAGCTGTTTTTT.

DNA for the CDR3: TGTGCCAGTAGCAGATACAGGGGGCCCAATCAGCCCCAGCATTTT. Encoded protein: CASSRYRGPNQPQHF. This sequence joins TRBV19 and TRBJ1-5; 9 bases fit TRBD1. CDR1 LNHDA and CDR2 SQIVND come from the germline V gene (reference sequence). J gave up 3 bases and V 6 bases, and 6 bases lay outside the gene matches. The CDR3 extends over 15 amino acids.

Details on this clone: Additional DNA sequences in this sample encode the identical CDR3. V usage is TRBV27 and J usage is TRBJ1-5; a weak D match, TRBD1 (5 bases). Trimming took 0 bases from V and 2 from J, leaving 5 bases between them. The length of the CDR3 is 14 residues. CDR1 and CDR2 from the germline V gene are MNHEY and SMNVEV (reference sequence). CDR3 region: CASSLSQGNQPQHF. The DNA for the CDR3 is TGTGCCAGCAGTTTATCACAGGGCAATCAGCCCCAGCATTTT.

The chain employs TRBV28 and TRBJ1-2, with a tentative D call TRBD1 (5 bases). The V end was cut by 1 base, the J end by 7 bases, with 16 bases between. Germline V gives CDR1 MDHEN, CDR2 SYDVKM. This CDR3 has 15 residues. As DNA, the CDR3 is TGTGCCAGCAGTTTATCGGGCAGGGTTAGGAGTGGCTACACCTTC. It is translated as CASSLSGRVRSGYTF.

The chain employs TRBV19 and TRBJ1-5; no firm D call. This CDR3 is 13 amino acids long. V dropped 5 bases and J dropped 4 bases, with 9 bases sitting between them. CDR1 and CDR2 (germline): LNHDA, SQIVND (reference sequence). The DNA of the CDR3 is TGTGCCAGTAGTCCGAGAGCGAATCAGCCCCAGCATTTT. As protein: CASSPRANQPQHF. The full variable domain, completed using reference TRBV19 and TRBJ1-5, is DGGITQSPKYLFRKEGQNVTLSCEQNLNHDAMYWYRQDPGQGLRLIYYSQIVNDFQKGDIAEGYSVSREKKESFPLTVTSAQKNPTAFYLCASSPRANQPQHFGDGTRLSIL.

The CDR3 loop is CASSPGGSYWYGYTF. Here the CDR3 DNA reads TGTGCCAGCAGCCCCGGCGGCAGTTATTGGTATGGCTACACCTTC. This chain connects TRBV7-3 to TRBJ1-2; D remains ambiguous. This CDR3 comprises 15 residues. Trimming took off 5 bases at V and 5 bases at J, with 18 bases between the two ends. CDR1 and CDR2 from the germline V gene are SGHTA and FQGTGA.

The chain is built from TRBV6-1 and TRBJ1-6; 8 bases line up with TRBD1. Per germline, CDR1 MNHNS and CDR2 SASEGT. The V gene end was trimmed by 2 bases and the J gene end by 3 bases; junction bases not matched to a gene: 3. The length of the CDR3 is 16 residues. The CDR3 is CASSELTGGYNSPLHF. Here the CDR3 DNA reads TGTGCCAGCAGTGAACTTACAGGGGGCTATAATTCACCCCTCCACTTT.

The chain has TRBV7-3 and TRBJ2-5; the D gene is possibly TRBD2 (6 bases). The CDR3 loop spans 14 amino acids. V lost 5 bases and J 1 base, leaving 11 bases between the germline ends. Germline loops: CDR1 SGHTA, CDR2 FQGTGA. For the CDR3, the DNA is TGTGCCAGCAGCCCGGGACTCCTCCAAGAGACCCAGTACTTC. Its protein product is CASSPGLLQETQYF.

This chain links TRBV6-5 with TRBJ1-5, with 9 bases identical to TRBD1. The V gene end was trimmed by 10 bases and the J gene end by 2 bases; junction bases not matched to a gene: 6. The length of the CDR3 is 14 residues. The germline gives CDR1 MNHEY, CDR2 SVGAGI. This CDR3 reads CATSDRGGNQPQHF. The CDR3, as DNA: TGTGCCACCTCCGACAGGGGGGGCAATCAGCCCCAGCATTTT.

This chain's CDR3 is CASSSYTGVGINYGYTF. Written as DNA, the CDR3 is TGTGCCAGCAGCTCTTACACGGGGGTGGGCATAAACTATGGCTACACCTTC. The chain combines TRBV7-3 with TRBJ1-2, with D possibly matching TRBD1 (5 bases). In germline, CDR1 is SGHTA, CDR2 FQGTGA. This CDR3 contains 17 residues. Trimming removed 4 bases from V and 2 bases from J, with 20 bases in between.

The gene calls are TRBV5-5 and TRBJ2-2; 14 nucleotides line up with TRBD2. The germline gives CDR1 SGHKS, CDR2 YYEKEE (reference sequence). V lost 5 bases to trimming and J lost 6 bases; unmatched junction nucleotides: 3. The CDR3 contains 15 residues. CDR3 DNA: TGTGCCAGCAGACCGGGACTAGCGGGAGCCGGGGAGCTGTTTTTT. Translated, it gives CASRPGLAGAGELFF.

V gene TRBV25-1 combines with J gene TRBJ2-7; D perhaps matches TRBD1 (6 bases). V shed 4 bases and J shed 3 bases, with 13 bases lying between them. CDR3 length equals 14 residues. Germline lookup yields CDR1 MGHDK and CDR2 SYGVNS. The CDR3 loop is CASSVGQHSYEQYF. The CDR3 DNA sequence: TGTGCCAGCAGTGTCGGACAGCATAGCTACGAGCAGTACTTC.

The CDR3 reads CASSQLGAGAHTQYF. In DNA form, the CDR3 reads TGTGCCAGCTCACAACTGGGAGCGGGGGCCCATACGCAGTATTTT. The genes are TRBV18 and TRBJ2-3, with 8 bases fitting TRBD2. Trimming cost V 4 bases and J 7 bases; bases outside gene matches: 10. The germline V gene encodes CDR1 KGHSH and CDR2 LQKENI. The CDR3 covers 15 residues.

The chain combines TRBV27 with TRBJ2-1, with a possible D match to TRBD2 (6 bases). CDR1 and CDR2 from the germline V gene are MNHEY and SMNVEV (reference sequence). Trimming took off 2 bases at V and 6 bases at J, with 17 bases between the two ends. The CDR3 has 16 amino acids. CDR3 nucleotide sequence: TGTGCCAGCAGTTTAATCCGGGACTTTTCTTTCAATGAGCAGTTCTTC. This codes for CASSLIRDFSFNEQFF.

The rearrangement uses TRBV28 and TRBJ2-2; TRBD1 matches at 7 bases. J gave up 2 bases and V 3 bases, and 12 bases lay outside the gene matches. Looked up from germline, CDR1 is MDHEN and CDR2 is SYDVKM. This CDR3 contains 18 residues. CDR3 coding DNA: TGTGCCAGCAGTTTCCGAAAGATGACAGGGATTAACACCGGGGAGCTGTTTTTT. Its translation: CASSFRKMTGINTGELFF.

The rearrangement uses TRBV19 and TRBJ1-1; the match to TRBD1 covers 7 bases. The germline CDR1 and CDR2 sequences are LNHDA and SQIVND (reference sequence). V lost 8 bases and J lost 5; bases outside the gene matches: 8. The CDR3 loop spans 13 amino acids. DNA of the CDR3: TGTGCCAGTGCTGACAGGGTGGGAACTGAAGCTTTCTTT. Protein sequence: CASADRVGTEAFF.

This chain uses TRBV5-1 with TRBJ1-5; D is unresolved. The CDR3 is 14 amino acids. The ends were cut back, 0 bases at V and 2 bases at J, with 6 bases in the middle. The V gene's germline CDR1 is SGHRS and CDR2 YFSETQ. CDR3 DNA: TGCGCCAGCAGCTTGGATCCGGGCAATCAGCCCCAGCATTTT. Its protein is CASSLDPGNQPQHF.

The chain recombines TRBV29-1 with TRBJ1-1, with TRBD1 identical over 9 bases. The germline V gene encodes CDR1 SQVTM and CDR2 ANQGSEA. Unmatched junction bases numbered 6, after V lost 6 bases and J lost 10 bases. This CDR3 contains 11 residues. CDR3 DNA sequence: TGCAGCGTAGGACAGGGGATGGCAGCTTTCTTT. This codes for CSVGQGMAAFF.

V usage is TRBV9 and J usage is TRBJ2-7; 8 bases are a match to TRBD2. The CDR3 is 16 amino acids. Germline V CDR1 and CDR2: SGDLS, YYNGEE. V dropped 2 bases and J dropped 0; count of bases not matched to a gene: 7. This chain's CDR3 is CASSVKETSVSYEQYF. In DNA, the CDR3 is TGTGCCAGCAGCGTTAAGGAGACTAGCGTCTCCTACGAGCAGTACTTC.

The genes are TRBV6-6 and TRBJ1-4, with 8 bases identical to TRBD1. Trimming removed 4 bases from V and 7 bases from J; junction bases left unmatched: 8. This CDR3 region has 15 residues. Germline loops: CDR1 MNHNY, CDR2 SVGAGI (reference sequence). Here the CDR3 reads CASSFPGGAAEKLFF. The CDR3 bases are TGTGCCAGCAGTTTCCCAGGGGGCGCGGCTGAAAAACTGTTTTTT.